What follows are 10 T cell receptor beta chains derived from one specimen sequenced in a study of T cells expressing NK-cell markers. TCRdb reprocessed the 5' RACE reads, with one entry per CDR3 protein and no DNA. The repertoire table contains 90,000 to 130,000 distinct CDR3 sequences. Sample: blood T cells: a sorted CD56 or NKG2C T cell subset, CD4+ or CD8+ T cells, or bulk PBMC T cells (not recorded which). These receptors originate from a woman aged 18-70 years in good health.

The V gene is TRBV7-3, the J gene TRBJ1-2; TCRdb proposes TRBD1, but this gene call is untestable without DNA. Germline values: CDR1 SGHTA, CDR2 FQGTGA. CDR3 length equals 14 residues. The CDR3 loop is CASSSPGEYYGYTF. The whole variable domain, filled in from reference TRBV7-3 and TRBJ1-2, reads GAGVSQTPSNKVTEKGKYVELRCDPISGHTALYWYRQSLGQGPEFLIYFQGTGAADDSGLPNDRFFAVRPEGSVSTLKIQRTERGDSAVYLCASSSPGEYYGYTFGSGTRLTVV.

This chain joins TRBV14 and TRBJ2-1; with no DNA, the TCRdb D assignment of TRBD2 cannot be verified. Germline V gene sequence: CDR1 SGHDN, CDR2 FVKESK. The CDR3 has 15 residues. The CDR3 loop is CASSLAGEFNNEQFF.

The rearrangement joins TRBV12-3 or TRBV12-4 to TRBJ2-1; the TRBD1 assignment by TCRdb is unverifiable without DNA. The CDR3 length is 13 residues. The CDR3 is CASSLDRENEQFF.

The chain is built from TRBV29-1 and TRBJ2-1. Per germline, CDR1 SQVTM and CDR2 ANQGSEA. The CDR3 is 14 amino acids. The CDR3 protein is CSVVEGSSYNEQFF.

This CDR3 reads CASNSQDTEAFF. This chain connects TRBV7-2 to TRBJ1-1. CDR3 length: 12 residues. Germline CDR1 SGHTA, CDR2 FQGNSA. The whole variable domain, filled in from reference TRBV7-2 and TRBJ1-1, reads GAGVSQSPSNKVTEKGKDVELRCDPISGHTALYWYRQSLGQGLEFLIYFQGNSAPDKSGLPSDRFSAERTGGSVSTLTIQRTQQEDSAVYLCASNSQDTEAFFGQGTRLTVV.

This CDR3 is CASSQLGTAYNEQFF. The rearrangement joins TRBV4-3 to TRBJ2-1; absent DNA, TCRdb's TRBD1 call cannot be checked. CDR1 and CDR2 from the germline V gene are LGHNA and YSLEER. The CDR3 is 15 residues long.

This chain links TRBV29-1 with TRBJ2-2; with no DNA, the TCRdb D assignment of TRBD1 cannot be verified. This CDR3 comprises 16 residues. From germline, CDR1 is SQVTM and CDR2 ANQGSEA. The CDR3 sequence is CSVEVGQGGNTGELFF.

The chain recombines TRBV18 with TRBJ2-5; TCRdb selects TRBD2, and the lack of DNA leaves this call unchecked. CDR1 and CDR2 from the germline V gene are KGHSH and LQKENI. The length of the CDR3 is 15 residues. CDR3: CASSPPAGVLETQYF.

The chain couples TRBV20-1 to TRBJ2-1; TCRdb's D call of TRBD1 is untestable without DNA. The CDR3 spans 14 residues. CDR1 and CDR2 (germline): DFQATT, SNEGSKA (reference sequence). The CDR3 reads CSANDRDRYNEQFF.

V and J are TRBV6-1 and TRBJ2-5; TCRdb proposes TRBD2, but this gene call is untestable without DNA. The CDR3 runs to 14 residues. CDR1 MNHNS and CDR2 SASEGT come from the germline V gene. CDR3 in amino acids: CASGGLADQETQYF.